This T cell receptor (beta chain) was sequenced during a study of T cell changes during pregnancy in multiple sclerosis. Profiled with immunoSEQ multiplex PCR; TCRdb holds only in-frame clones, not every one. This sample yields roughly 15,000 clones, of which 80% to 90% are seen a single time; over 15% belongs to the top ten. This CDR3 is built from 15 residues. V shed 2 bases, J shed 3 bases, and the junction held 1 base outside the gene matches. CDR1 is MDHEN and CDR2 is SYDVKM in the germline V gene. The TCR comes from a female donor with multiple sclerosis, enrolled in a pregnancy study. The rearrangement uses TRBV28 and TRBJ2-1, with 10 bases fitting TRBD2. Sequencing was performed on CD8+ T cells from peripheral blood mononuclear cells, taken in the first trimester of pregnancy. DNA of the CDR3: TGTGCCAGCAGTTTAACTAGCGGGATCTACAATGAGCAGTTCTTC. Its protein product is CASSLTSGIYNEQFF.